The clone carrying this TCR beta chain was recorded many times. The antigen remains unidentified. Pregnancy or lactation, uncontrolled infections and other autoimmune diseases were grounds for excluding patients. The entry originates in a study of Graves' ophthalmopathy and Graves' hyperthyroidism. Study details: Samples of peripheral blood were obtained at initial diagnosis, prior to treatment of any kind.

Study conclusions and caveats: The blood repertoire also included most expanded thyroid clonotypes above 0.001 frequency.

Amplifying from RNA transcripts, the study obtained TCR beta CDR3 regions. In the first round, RT-PCR was carried out with HTBI primers, and a multiplex PCR formed the second round. One entry per CDR3 protein results from TCRdb running MiXCR on the multiplex PCR reads. The repertoire holds about 16,000 distinct CDR3 sequences, 45% to 55% seen once, with approximately 24% in the top ten. In germline, CDR1 is SGHDT, CDR2 YYEEEE. This CDR3 comprises 14 residues. After removal of 1 base from V and 6 bases from J, the junction contained 3 bases not matched to a gene. The clonotype was recovered from a middle-aged woman with stable Graves' hyperthyroidism. Sequenced material: peripheral blood. The chain joins TRBV5-6 to TRBJ1-4, with 7 bases aligning to TRBD1. CDR3 sequence reads: CASSLLDRDEKLFF. The CDR3 DNA sequence: TGTGCCAGCAGCTTGTTAGACAGGGATGAAAAACTGTTTTTT.